The rows below give T cell receptor beta chains drawn from one sample of a study of cytomegalovirus exposure and HLA in healthy donors. The data were produced by immunoSEQ multiplex PCR, yet TCRdb's version contains in-frame clones alone and is incomplete. The sample shows a few hundred thousand clones, about 83% of them seen only once. Sequencing was performed on PBMCs. The source is a woman aged 35 to 49 in good health and CMV-seropositive. Both conserved end residues are part of each CDR3. The D gene is left open where the match is weak. The size field is filled for only some rows; it gives once, few, many or a size class.

V gene,D gene,J gene,clone size,CDR3 protein,CDR3 DNA
TRBV5-1,TRBD2,TRBJ2-7,NA,CASNRAAGGTYEQYF,TGCGCCAGCAACCGGGCGGCGGGAGGTACCTACGAGCAGTACTTC
TRBV30,NA,TRBJ1-3,NA,CACCGNTIYF,TGTGCCTGCTGTGGAAACACCATATATTTT
TRBV5-4,TRBD2,TRBJ2-3,NA,CASKSVAGADTQYF,TGTGCCAGCAAATCGGTAGCGGGAGCAGATACGCAGTATTTT
TRBV6-5,NA,TRBJ1-1,NA,CASSYSSLLAEAFF,TGTGCCAGCAGTTACTCGTCGCTTCTAGCTGAAGCTTTCTTT
TRBV6-6,TRBD1,TRBJ2-5,NA,CASSPGGREQYF,TGTGCCAGCAGTCCAGGGGGCAGAGAGCAGTACTTC
TRBV5-1,TRBD1,TRBJ2-7,NA,CASSLAGTATYEQYF,TGCGCCAGCAGCTTGGCAGGGACAGCAACCTACGAGCAGTACTTC
TRBV6-6,NA,TRBJ1-6,NA,CASRARDKSSPLHF,TGTGCCAGCAGGGCCCGGGACAAGTCGTCACCCCTCCACTTT
TRBV25-1,NA,TRBJ2-1,NA,CASSELSEQFF,TGTGCCAGCAGTGAATTGAGTGAGCAGTTCTTC
TRBV28,TRBD2,TRBJ2-1,NA,CASSVLAGVYNEQFF,TGTGCCAGCAGCGTTCTAGCGGGAGTATACAATGAGCAGTTCTTC
TRBV9,TRBD1,TRBJ1-1,once,CASSVEAWTGPNTEAFF,TGTGCCAGCAGCGTAGAGGCATGGACAGGTCCAAACACTGAAGCTTTCTTT
TRBV2,NA,TRBJ2-5,NA,CARETGGETQYF,TGTGCCAGGGAGACAGGAGGCGAGACCCAGTACTTC
TRBV11-2,NA,TRBJ1-2,NA,CASSLGLRGSRGYGYTF,TGTGCCAGCAGCCTGGGATTGAGGGGTTCCAGGGGATATGGCTACACCTTC
TRBV18,TRBD1,TRBJ1-2,NA,CASSKGQSYYGYTF,TGTGCCAGCTCCAAGGGACAGTCCTACTATGGCTACACCTTC
TRBV7-3,TRBD1,TRBJ1-6,NA,CASSETGVRSPLHF,TGTGCCAGCAGCGAGACAGGGGTCAGGTCACCCCTCCACTTT
TRBV25-1,NA,TRBJ1-1,few,CASSWGGGTEAFF,TGTGCCAGCAGTTGGGGGGGAGGCACTGAAGCTTTCTTT
TRBV28,TRBD2,TRBJ2-5,NA,CASSRTSGYQETQYF,TGTGCCAGCAGTCGGACTAGCGGCTACCAAGAGACCCAGTACTTC
TRBV7-2,NA,TRBJ2-1,NA,CASSLQQGINEQFF,TGTGCCAGCAGCTTACAACAGGGTATCAATGAGCAGTTCTTC
TRBV18,NA,TRBJ2-5,NA,CASSPGLQETQYF,TGTGCCAGCTCACCGGGACTCCAAGAGACCCAGTACTTC
TRBV29-1,NA,TRBJ2-3,few,CSGSKLGSTQYF,TGCAGCGGCTCAAAACTAGGCAGTACGCAGTATTTT
TRBV30,NA,TRBJ1-5,NA,CAWTVRGASNQPQHF,TGTGCCTGGACCGTCCGGGGGGCAAGCAATCAGCCCCAGCATTTT